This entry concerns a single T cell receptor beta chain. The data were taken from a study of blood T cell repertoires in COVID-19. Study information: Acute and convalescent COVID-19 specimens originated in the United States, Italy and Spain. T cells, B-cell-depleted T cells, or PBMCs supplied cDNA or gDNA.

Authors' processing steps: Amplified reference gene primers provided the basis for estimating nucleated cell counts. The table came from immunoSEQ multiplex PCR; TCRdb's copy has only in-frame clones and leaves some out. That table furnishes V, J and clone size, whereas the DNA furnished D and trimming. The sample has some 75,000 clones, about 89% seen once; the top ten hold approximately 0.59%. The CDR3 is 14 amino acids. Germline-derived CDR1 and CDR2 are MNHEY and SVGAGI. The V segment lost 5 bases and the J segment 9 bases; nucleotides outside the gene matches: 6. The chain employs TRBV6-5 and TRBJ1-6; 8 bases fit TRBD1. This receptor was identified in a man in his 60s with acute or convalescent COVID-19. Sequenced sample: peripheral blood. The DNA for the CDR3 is TGTGCCAGCAGTCTCTCAGGGGGCAGTTCACCCCTCCACTTT. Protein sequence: CASSLSGGSSPLHF.